One sample yielded the 18 T cell receptor beta chains listed below, sequenced in a study of tumor-infiltrating lymphocytes in primary liver carcinoma. Out of unsorted whole blood came the blood RNA, and germline DNA was extracted as well. The input was approximately 500 ng total RNA; TCR beta cDNA was made from it with a constant-region primer. Sequencing libraries for TCR beta derived from three nested multiplex PCR rounds that used slightly modified ARM-PCR. A C-beta reverse primer was combined with TRBV1-TRBV30 forward primers in the first two PCR rounds, and each round had approximately 9 cycles. A single record per CDR3 protein comes from TCRdb applying MiXCR to the multiplex PCR reads. The data hold 180,000 or so distinct CDR3 sequences, with 50% to 75% observed a single time. Input material: peripheral blood. The receptors were gathered from a man aged 35 to 55 with primary liver carcinoma and hepatitis B virus infection.

The rearrangement joins TRBV6-1 to TRBJ2-1, with 13 bases fitting TRBD2. J lost 6 bases, V lost 4 bases, and 6 bases had no gene match. Germline V CDR1 and CDR2: MNHNS, SASEGT. The CDR3 consists of 16 residues. The CDR3 DNA follows: TGTGCCAGCAGTGTACTAGCGGGAGGGCTTGGCAATGAGCAGTTCTTC. It codes for CASSVLAGGLGNEQFF.

On this clonotype: A read error may produce the germline difference seen at one junction end. This chain joins TRBV29-1 and TRBJ2-1, with D possibly TRBD1 on 5 matching bases. The CDR3 totals 12 residues. Germline-derived CDR1 and CDR2 are SQVTM and ANQGSEA. The chain's CDR3 is CSVPQVYNEQIF. DNA of the CDR3: TGCAGCGTTCCACAGGTCTACAATGAGCAGATCTTC.

For this clonotype: At one end, the junction sequence differs from germline, possibly due to a read error. The chain links TRBV11-2 to TRBJ2-1; D gene uncertain. The CDR3 is made up of 13 amino acids. The germline V gene has CDR1 SGHAT and CDR2 FQNNGV. The CDR3 sequence is CASSLDQLSEEFF. CDR3 DNA sequence: TGTGCCAGCAGCTTAGATCAACTCAGTGAGGAGTTCTTC.

As concerns this clonotype: One end of the junction does not line up with germline, which may come from a read error. The V call is TRBV24-1, the J call TRBJ2-6; TRBD1 agrees at 10 bases. The CDR3 extends over 17 amino acids. The V gene's germline CDR1 is KGHDR and CDR2 SFDVKD. The CDR3 spells CAISDRGPISGANVLTF. The CDR3 DNA follows: TGTGCCATCAGTGACAGGGGGCCGATCTCTGGGGCCAACGTCCTGACTTTC.

A word on this clonotype: No conserved phenylalanine or tryptophan ends this CDR3, so it is likely a read error. This rearrangement joins TRBV11-1 to TRBJ2-7; the D gene could be TRBD1 or TRBD2 (5 bases each). V lost 3 bases and J 3 bases, leaving 12 bases between the germline ends. From germline, CDR1 is SGHAT and CDR2 FQDESV (reference sequence). CDR3 length: 14 amino acids. CDR3 protein: CASSLAGTLYEQYS. For the CDR3, the DNA is TGTGCCAGCAGCTTGGCAGGGACCCTCTACGAGCAGTACTCC.

J is TRBJ2-7 and V is TRBV5-4; tentatively, D is TRBD1 (5 bases). V was clipped by 0 bases and J by 2 bases, with 12 bases between them. From germline, CDR1 is SGHNT and CDR2 YYREEE (reference sequence). This CDR3 comprises 15 residues. The CDR3: CASSLEQVGAYEQYF. CDR3 sequence (DNA): TGTGCCAGCAGCTTGGAACAGGTTGGGGCCTACGAGCAGTACTTC.

This chain joins TRBV10-3 and TRBJ2-7; 7 bases map to TRBD1. This CDR3 has 14 amino acids. CDR1 and CDR2 from the germline V gene are ENHRY and SYGVKD. J was trimmed by 1 base and V by 8 bases; bases with no gene match: 8. The CDR3: CAIRAGTVSYEQYF. The CDR3 DNA reads as TGTGCCATCCGTGCCGGGACAGTATCCTACGAGCAGTACTTC.

Comments on this clonotype: The junction departs from the called germline gene at one end, perhaps through a read error. The CDR3 DNA sequence: TGTGCCAGCAGCTTATCTGCGGGAGAGCCCTACGAGAAGTACTTC. Its translation: CASSLSAGEPYEKYF. This chain uses TRBV11-3 with TRBJ2-7, with TRBD2 identical over 7 bases. The CDR3 is made up of 15 amino acids. Germline V gives CDR1 SGHNT, CDR2 YENEEA.

In regard to this clonotype: Its ends do not fully match the called genes, so a read error is possible. The V and J genes are TRBV11-2 and TRBJ2-7, with 7 bases matching TRBD2. CDR3 length: 19 residues. Germline lookup yields CDR1 SGHAT and CDR2 FQNNGV. The CDR3 region is CASSSEVRPGLTPRWEQCF. The CDR3 DNA reads TGTGCCAGCAGCTCAGAAGTGCGTCCGGGACTAACTCCGAGATGGGAGCAGTGCTTC.

V gene TRBV4-2 combines with J gene TRBJ2-5, with 11 bases aligning to TRBD2. J gave up 5 bases and V 7 bases, and 18 bases lay outside the gene matches. Germline V gene lookup returns CDR1 LGHNA and CDR2 YNFKEQ. The CDR3 is made up of 18 amino acids. Here the CDR3 reads CASNLTGTSGPTVETQYF. The CDR3 DNA is TGTGCCAGCAACCTTACCGGGACTAGCGGCCCTACTGTCGAGACCCAGTACTTC.

For this clonotype: A read error may account for a junction end that differs from germline. The chain recombines TRBV29-1 with TRBJ2-3; TRBD1 matches 7 bases. Germline values: CDR1 SQVTM, CDR2 ANQGSEA. The CDR3 extends over 13 amino acids. CDR3 loop: CSVETGRGNTQFF. In DNA form, the CDR3 reads TGCAGCGTTGAAACGGGCAGGGGGAATACGCAGTTTTTT.

About this clonotype: A much larger clone lies one base from this, so it may be a read error. The V and J genes are TRBV29-1 and TRBJ2-7; D unclear. This CDR3 region has 12 residues. Germline V gene sequence: CDR1 SQVTM, CDR2 ANQGSEA. The V end lost 3 bases, the J end lost 2 bases, and 8 bases lay between the germline ends. The CDR3 loop reads CSVENSPYEQYF. In nucleotides, the CDR3 is TGCAGCGTTGAGAACAGCCCCTACGAGCAGTACTTC.

This clonotype was recorded only once. V and J are TRBV6-1 and TRBJ2-3, with a tentative D call TRBD2 (5 bases). In germline, CDR1 is MNHNS, CDR2 SASEGT. CDR3 length equals 16 residues. Between the trimmed V and J ends, which lost 4 bases and 1 base, there was a span of 15 bases. CDR3 nucleotides: TGTGCCAGCAGTGGAAGGCTAGCTGTTCGCACAGATACGCAGTATTTT. Translated: CASSGRLAVRTDTQYF.

This clonotype was picked up a small number of times. The chain links TRBV5-4 to TRBJ2-2, with TRBD1 matching 8 bases. The ends lost 3 bases at V and 9 bases at J; junction bases unmatched: 13. The CDR3 spans 16 residues. The germline CDR1 and CDR2 sequences are SGHNT and YYREEE (reference sequence). Written as DNA, the CDR3 is TGTGCCAGCAGCTCCTCGGGCAGGGGGCTGACCAGGGAGCTGTTTTTT. It translates to CASSSSGRGLTRELFF.

To note about this clonotype: This CDR3 fails to terminate in the conserved phenylalanine or tryptophan, so it likely reflects a read error. V is TRBV11-2 and J is TRBJ2-1; TRBD2 matches at 8 bases. Germline assignment: CDR1 SGHAT and CDR2 FQNNGV. The CDR3 totals 15 residues. The CDR3 DNA follows: TGTACCAGCAGCTTAAGCGGGAGCCCCGTTAATGAGCAGTTCTTA. Its translation: CTSSLSGSPVNEQFL.

In this sample, this clonotype turned up a few times. The conserved closing phenylalanine or tryptophan is absent in this CDR3, likely reflecting a read error. The chain carries TRBV29-1 and TRBJ2-7; 7 bases are a match to TRBD2. Trimming cost V 7 bases and J 5 bases; bases outside gene matches: 5. Germline V gene sequence: CDR1 SQVTM, CDR2 ANQGSEA. This CDR3 is 11 amino acids long. This chain's CDR3 is CSGREGDEQYL. The CDR3 nucleotides read TGCAGCGGAAGGGAGGGTGACGAGCAGTACTTG.

This clonotype is a singleton in its sample. The rearrangement joins TRBV11-2 to TRBJ2-1, with D perhaps TRBD1 (8 bases). Trimming stripped 5 bases from V and 1 base from J, with 12 bases between. This CDR3 contains 15 residues. From germline, CDR1 is SGHAT and CDR2 FQNNGV. CDR3 nucleotides: TGTGCCAGCAGCATACAGGGGGGGTCCTACAATGAGCAGTTCTTC. Amino acid sequence: CASSIQGGSYNEQFF.

The chain links TRBV6-5 to TRBJ2-7, with TRBD2 matching over 7 bases. The germline V gene has CDR1 MNHEY and CDR2 SVGAGI. The CDR3 is 13 residues long. Trimming at V came to 6 bases and at J to 6 bases, leaving 8 bases not matched to a gene. CDR3 in DNA: TGTGCCAGCAGCCCCCCCGGGGGGAGCGAGCAGTACTTC. The encoded protein is CASSPPGGSEQYF.